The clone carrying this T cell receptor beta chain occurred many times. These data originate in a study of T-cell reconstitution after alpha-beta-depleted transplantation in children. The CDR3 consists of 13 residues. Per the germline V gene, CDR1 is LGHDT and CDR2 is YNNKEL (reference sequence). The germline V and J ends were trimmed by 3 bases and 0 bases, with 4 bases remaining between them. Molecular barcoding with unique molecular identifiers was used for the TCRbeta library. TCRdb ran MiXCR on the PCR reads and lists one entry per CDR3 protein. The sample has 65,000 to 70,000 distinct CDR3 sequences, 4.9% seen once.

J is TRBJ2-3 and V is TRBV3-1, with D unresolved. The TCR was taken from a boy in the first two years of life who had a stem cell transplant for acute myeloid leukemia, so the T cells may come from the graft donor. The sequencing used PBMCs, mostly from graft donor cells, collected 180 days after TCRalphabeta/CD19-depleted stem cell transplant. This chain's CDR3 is CASSHVSTDTQYF. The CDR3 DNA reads TGTGCCAGCAGCCATGTCAGCACAGATACGCAGTATTTT.